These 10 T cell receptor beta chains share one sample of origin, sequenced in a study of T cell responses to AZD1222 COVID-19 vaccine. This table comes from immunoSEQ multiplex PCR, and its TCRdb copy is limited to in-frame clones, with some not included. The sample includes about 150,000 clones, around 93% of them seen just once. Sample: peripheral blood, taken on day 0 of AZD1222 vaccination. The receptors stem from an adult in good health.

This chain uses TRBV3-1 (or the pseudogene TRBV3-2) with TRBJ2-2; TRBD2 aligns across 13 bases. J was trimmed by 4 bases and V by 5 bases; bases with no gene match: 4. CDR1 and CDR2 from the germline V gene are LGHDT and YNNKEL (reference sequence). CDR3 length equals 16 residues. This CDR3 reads CASSLLAGGGTGELFF. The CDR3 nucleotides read TGTGCCAGCAGCTTACTAGCGGGAGGGGGCACCGGGGAGCTGTTTTTT.

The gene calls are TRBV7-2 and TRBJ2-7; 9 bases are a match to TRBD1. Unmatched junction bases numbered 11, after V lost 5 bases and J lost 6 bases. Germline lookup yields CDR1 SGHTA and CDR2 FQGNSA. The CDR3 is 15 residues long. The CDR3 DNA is TGTGCCAGCAGCCCCCCTCGGACAGGGGAAGCCGAGCAGTACTTC. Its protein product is CASSPPRTGEAEQYF. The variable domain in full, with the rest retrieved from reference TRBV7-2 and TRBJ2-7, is GAGVSQSPSNKVTEKGKDVELRCDPISGHTALYWYRQSLGQGLEFLIYFQGNSAPDKSGLPSDRFSAERTGGSVSTLTIQRTQQEDSAVYLCASSPPRTGEAEQYFGPGTRLTVT.

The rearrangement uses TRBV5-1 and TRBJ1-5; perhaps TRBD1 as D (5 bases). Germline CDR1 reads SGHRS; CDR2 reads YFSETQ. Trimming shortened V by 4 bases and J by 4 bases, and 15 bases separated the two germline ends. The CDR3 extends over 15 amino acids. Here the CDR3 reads CASSPTGTDNQPQHF. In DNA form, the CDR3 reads TGCGCCAGCAGCCCCACCGGGACGGATAATCAGCCCCAGCATTTT.

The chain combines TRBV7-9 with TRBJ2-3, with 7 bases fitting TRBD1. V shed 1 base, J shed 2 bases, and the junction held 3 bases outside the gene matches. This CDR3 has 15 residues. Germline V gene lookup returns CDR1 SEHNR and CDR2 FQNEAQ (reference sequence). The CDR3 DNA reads TGTGCCAGCAGCTTAGGGGACAGAGACACAGATACGCAGTATTTT. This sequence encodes CASSLGDRDTDTQYF.

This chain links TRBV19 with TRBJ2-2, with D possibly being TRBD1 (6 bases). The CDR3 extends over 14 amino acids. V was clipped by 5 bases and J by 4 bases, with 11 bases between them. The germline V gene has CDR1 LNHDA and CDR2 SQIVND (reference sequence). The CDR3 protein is CASSPAGATGELFF. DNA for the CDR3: TGTGCCAGTAGTCCTGCAGGGGCCACCGGGGAGCTGTTTTTT.

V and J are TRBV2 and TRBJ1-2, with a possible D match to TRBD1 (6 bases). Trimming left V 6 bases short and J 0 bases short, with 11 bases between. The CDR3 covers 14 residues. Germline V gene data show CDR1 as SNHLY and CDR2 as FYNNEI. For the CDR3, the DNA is TGTGCCAGCAGCAACAGGGTTACTAACTATGGCTACACCTTC. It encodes CASSNRVTNYGYTF.

This chain's CDR3 is CASSPANYGYTF. The CDR3 bases are TGTGCCAGCAGCCCAGCTAACTATGGCTACACCTTC. This chain uses TRBV14 with TRBJ1-2; D gene uncertain. Germline values: CDR1 SGHDN, CDR2 FVKESK. CDR3 length equals 12 residues. V was trimmed by 4 bases and J by 0 bases, leaving 3 bases between them.

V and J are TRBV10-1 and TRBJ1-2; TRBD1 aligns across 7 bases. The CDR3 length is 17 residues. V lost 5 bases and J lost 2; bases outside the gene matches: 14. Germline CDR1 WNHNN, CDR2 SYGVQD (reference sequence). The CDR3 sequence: CASSPGTAITPNYGYTF. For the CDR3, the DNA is TGCGCCAGCAGTCCCGGGACAGCGATAACCCCCAACTATGGCTACACCTTC.

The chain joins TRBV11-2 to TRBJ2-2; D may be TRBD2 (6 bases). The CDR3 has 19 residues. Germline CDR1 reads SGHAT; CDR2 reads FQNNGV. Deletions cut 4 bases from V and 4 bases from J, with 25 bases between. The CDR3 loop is CASSSLGGAREVFTGELFF. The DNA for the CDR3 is TGTGCCAGCAGCTCCTTGGGGGGAGCCAGGGAAGTATTCACCGGGGAGCTGTTTTTT.

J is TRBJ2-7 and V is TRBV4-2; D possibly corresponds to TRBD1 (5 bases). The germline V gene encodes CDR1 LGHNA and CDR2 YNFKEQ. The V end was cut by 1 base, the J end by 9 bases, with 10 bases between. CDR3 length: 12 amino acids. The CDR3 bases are TGTGCCAGCAGCCAAGGAACCACAGGGCAGTACTTC. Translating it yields CASSQGTTGQYF.